This T cell receptor (beta chain) was retrieved from a study of OX40 agonist ivuxolimab in advanced cancers. Study information: Hepatocellular carcinoma, melanoma, renal cell or head and neck cancer occurred in dose-escalation patients.

Profiling relied on immunoSEQ multiplex PCR, and the TCRdb table lists in-frame clones only, not all of them. The data contain around 74,000 clones, about nine tenths of them singletons. Trimming pared 3 bases from V and 4 bases from J, leaving 18 bases between. Germline V gene data show CDR1 as SEHNR and CDR2 as FQNEAQ (reference sequence). This CDR3 comprises 17 residues. The source of this sequence is an adult with an advanced solid tumor such as melanoma, head and neck, liver or kidney cancer. The input for sequencing was CD4+ or CD8+ T cells sorted from blood, taken in a trial of the OX40 agonist ivuxolimab. V is TRBV7-9 and J is TRBJ2-2; D is possibly TRBD1 (5 bases). CDR3 sequence reads: CASSFPQGSPATGELFF. CDR3 nucleotides: TGTGCCAGCAGCTTCCCTCAGGGTTCCCCGGCCACCGGGGAGCTGTTTTTT.